The clone carrying this TCR beta chain has a handful of counts. Its antigen is as yet unknown. TCRdb re-derived calls from the 5' RACE reads in MiXCR, one entry per CDR3 protein. There are hundreds of thousands of distinct CDR3 sequences in the sample; approximately 19% occur only once, and roughly a sixth lies in the top ten. Trimming shortened V by 4 bases and J by 7 bases, and 17 bases separated the two germline ends. The germline CDR1 and CDR2 sequences are SNHLY and FYNNEI. The CDR3 spans 16 residues. This sample is drawn from a study of T cells after yellow fever vaccination. Study overall: Preparation used SMART-Seq v4 Ultra Low Input for the low-cell-number fractions.

General observations from the study: Clonotypes appearing in both CD4 and CD8 compartments existed, and their share was small.

J is TRBJ1-6 and V is TRBV2; D gene unclear. Sample: PBMCs, taken before the yellow fever booster vaccination. This clonotype was sampled from a man aged 18 to 29 who received the YFV17D yellow fever vaccine. The CDR3 is CASSGTLEVVNSPLHF. The CDR3 nucleotides read TGTGCCAGCAGTGGGACCCTGGAGGTGGTAAATTCACCCCTCCACTTT.